These 20 T cell receptor beta chains were all obtained from the same sample, sequenced in a study of CD8 T cells in ankylosing spondylitis. TCRdb reprocessed the 5' RACE reads via MiXCR and lists one record per CDR3 protein. The repertoire includes 100,000 to 150,000 distinct CDR3 sequences, approximately 10% of them detected once, and roughly 3.3% sits in the top ten. Sequencing used blood, either unsorted or a sorted T cell fraction (not recorded which). These receptors were collected from a male donor with ankylosing spondylitis or in good health (not recorded which).

This clonotype was counted many times. The rearrangement joins TRBV7-3 to TRBJ2-1, with TRBD1 matching over 8 bases. Trimming took 4 bases from V and 7 from J; bases not matched to a gene: 6. The CDR3 runs 14 residues. Germline V lookup: CDR1 SGHTA, CDR2 FQGTGA. In DNA form, the CDR3 reads TGTGCCAGCAGCTCTGGACAGGGCGGTAATGAGCAGTTCTTC. Translation gives CASSSGQGGNEQFF.

This clonotype was picked up many times. This sequence joins TRBV20-1 and TRBJ1-5, with a possible D match to TRBD1 (5 bases). Germline V gives CDR1 DFQATT, CDR2 SNEGSKA (reference sequence). Trimming left V 1 base short and J 4 bases short, with 23 bases between. CDR3 length: 18 amino acids. The CDR3 DNA reads TGCAGTGCTAGAGGTAGGAGGGGCCCTACGGCTATAAATCAGCCCCAGCATTTT. It is translated as CSARGRRGPTAINQPQHF.

The chain couples TRBV20-1 to TRBJ2-5; D might be TRBD1 (6 bases). CDR1 is DFQATT and CDR2 is SNEGSKA in the germline V gene (reference sequence). The ends were cut back, 5 bases at V and 5 bases at J, with 12 bases in the middle. CDR3 length equals 12 residues. CDR3 coding DNA: TGCAGTGCTCACAGGGATAGGGAGACCCAGTACTTC. It encodes CSAHRDRETQYF.

In this sample, this clonotype turned up many times. The chain employs TRBV27 and TRBJ2-5; D possibly uses TRBD1 or TRBD2 (5 bases each). Looked up from germline, CDR1 is MNHEY and CDR2 is SMNVEV (reference sequence). Trimming took off 2 bases at V and 5 bases at J, with 12 bases between the two ends. CDR3 length: 14 amino acids. The CDR3 loop is CASSLMGTRETQYF. DNA for the CDR3: TGTGCCAGCAGTTTAATGGGGACCAGGGAGACCCAGTACTTC.

With regard to this clonotype: This may be a read error, as it is one base from a much larger clone. The genes are TRBV29-1 and TRBJ1-1; the D is unclear. Per germline, CDR1 SQVTM and CDR2 ANQGSEA. The CDR3 extends over 14 amino acids. In DNA form, the CDR3 reads TGCGGCGTTCTACCCCATGGAATGAACACTGAAGCTTTCTTT. This sequence encodes CGVLPHGMNTEAFF.

This clonotype was counted at least ten times. The V and J genes are TRBV5-1 and TRBJ2-6; TRBD1 matches 7 bases. From germline, CDR1 is SGHRS and CDR2 YFSETQ. The length of the CDR3 is 18 residues. The trim removed 4 bases at V and 1 base at J, leaving 11 bases unmatched. CDR3 in amino acids: CASSQTGQRISGANVLTF. In DNA form, the CDR3 reads TGCGCCAGCAGCCAAACGGGACAGCGTATATCTGGGGCCAACGTCCTGACTTTC. Combining the CDR3 with reference TRBV5-1 and TRBJ2-6 gives the whole variable domain KAGVTQTPRYLIKTRGQQVTLSCSPISGHRSVSWYQQTPGQGLQFLFEYFSETQRNKGNFPGRFSGRQFSNSRSEMNVSTLELGDSALYLCASSQTGQRISGANVLTFGAGSRLTVL.

The rearrangement joins TRBV12-3 or TRBV12-4 to TRBJ2-7, with D tentatively TRBD1 or TRBD2 (6 bases each). V dropped 3 bases and J dropped 3 bases, with 9 bases sitting between them. The CDR3 extends over 13 amino acids. The CDR3 loop is CASSLEGGYEQYF. The CDR3 DNA reads TGTGCCAGCAGTTTGGAGGGGGGCTACGAGCAGTACTTC.

The rearrangement joins TRBV12-3 or TRBV12-4 to TRBJ2-4; D is possibly TRBD1 or TRBD2 (5 bases each). Trimming took 3 bases from V and 0 from J, leaving 6 bases between them. The CDR3 has 14 amino acids. The CDR3 protein is CASSFGTAKNIQYF. CDR3 sequence (DNA): TGTGCCAGCAGTTTTGGGACAGCCAAAAACATTCAGTACTTC.

V gene TRBV27 combines with J gene TRBJ2-7; TRBD2 matches at 12 bases. Germline-derived CDR1 and CDR2 are MNHEY and SMNVEV (reference sequence). The trim removed 3 bases at V and 3 bases at J, leaving 3 bases unmatched. This CDR3 spans 15 amino acids. DNA of the CDR3: TGTGCCAGCAGTTTCCAGACTAGCGGGAGCTACGAGCAGTACTTC. Protein: CASSFQTSGSYEQYF.

This clonotype showed up many times. J is TRBJ2-7 and V is TRBV18, with 8 bases lining up with TRBD1. Germline V gene lookup returns CDR1 KGHSH and CDR2 LQKENI. The CDR3 covers 13 residues. V lost 6 bases to trimming and J lost 6 bases; unmatched junction nucleotides: 7. CDR3 bases: TGTGCCAGCTCTCCGGACAGGGCGGGCGAGCAGTACTTC. This sequence encodes CASSPDRAGEQYF.

This clonotype was seen at least ten times. This chain joins TRBV20-1 and TRBJ2-3; D gene uncertain. The CDR3 spans 16 residues. The V end lost 0 bases, the J end lost 5 bases, and 18 bases lay between the germline ends. Germline V gives CDR1 DFQATT, CDR2 SNEGSKA (reference sequence). The DNA of the CDR3 is TGCAGTGCTAGAGATCTCTTTAGCCCGGGCGGAGATACGCAGTATTTT. Translation: CSARDLFSPGGDTQYF.

To note about this clonotype: A clone one base away is much larger, so this may be a read error. The chain has TRBV27 and TRBJ2-1, with TRBD2 matching 15 bases. Germline V gene data show CDR1 as MNHEY and CDR2 as SMNVEV (reference sequence). The CDR3 is made up of 15 amino acids. The CDR3 DNA reads TGTGCCAGCAGTTCTGGGACTAGCGGGAGGAATGACCAGTTCTTC. This sequence encodes CASSSGTSGRNDQFF.

The chain uses TRBV20-1 and TRBJ2-7, with D hard to call. The germline V and J ends were trimmed by 6 bases and 2 bases, with 17 bases remaining between them. The CDR3 runs 14 residues. The germline CDR1 and CDR2 sequences are DFQATT and SNEGSKA (reference sequence). The CDR3 loop is CSAPGWVMTYEQYF. DNA for the CDR3: TGCAGTGCCCCGGGTTGGGTGATGACCTACGAGCAGTACTTC.

There are many counts of this clonotype. This chain joins TRBV20-1 and TRBJ1-4; tentative D call: TRBD1 (6 bases). From germline, CDR1 is DFQATT and CDR2 SNEGSKA (reference sequence). Trimming removed 0 bases at V and 7 bases at J, with 12 bases between. The CDR3 has 14 amino acids. In nucleotides, the CDR3 is TGCAGTGCTAGAGAGTTACAGGGTCTTGAAAAACTGTTTTTT. Protein sequence: CSARELQGLEKLFF.

The sample holds a few counts of this clonotype. V gene TRBV4-2 combines with J gene TRBJ1-2; 7 bases map to TRBD1. This CDR3 contains 16 residues. From germline, CDR1 is LGHNA and CDR2 YNFKEQ. The J segment lost 2 bases and the V segment lost 5 bases, leaving 11 bases of the junction unmatched. CDR3 residues: CASSKIETGPNYGYTF. The CDR3 coding sequence is TGTGCCAGCAGCAAGATAGAGACAGGGCCGAACTATGGCTACACCTTC.

This clonotype occurred many times. The V and J genes are TRBV29-1 and TRBJ1-2, with a weak D call TRBD1 (6 bases). CDR1 SQVTM and CDR2 ANQGSEA come from the germline V gene. The V gene lost 4 bases and the J gene lost 3 bases, with 12 bases spanning the gap. This CDR3 region has 13 residues. The CDR3 is CSVGRGLDYGYTF. CDR3 coding DNA: TGCAGCGTTGGCAGGGGTCTGGACTATGGCTACACCTTC.

This clonotype has just a few counts. The rearrangement links TRBV20-1 to TRBJ1-5; perhaps TRBD1 as D (5 bases). Germline CDR1 DFQATT, CDR2 SNEGSKA (reference sequence). Trimming stripped 3 bases from V and 0 bases from J, with 30 bases between. There are 21 residues in the CDR3. The CDR3 DNA follows: TGCAGTGCTAGCCCCCTAACAGGTGCTGGGGATCTAGCGGCTAGCAATCAGCCCCAGCATTTT. Protein product: CSASPLTGAGDLAASNQPQHF.

This clonotype was counted many times. The gene calls are TRBV5-1 and TRBJ2-1; 7 bases align to TRBD2. Germline V gene lookup returns CDR1 SGHRS and CDR2 YFSETQ. The CDR3 consists of 12 residues. V lost 7 bases, J lost 4 bases, and 2 bases stayed unmatched. CDR3 sequence reads: CASGLEYNEQFF. CDR3 DNA: TGCGCCAGCGGACTAGAATACAATGAGCAGTTCTTC.

The sample holds many counts of this clonotype. The chain uses TRBV29-1 and TRBJ2-7; 15 bases match TRBD2. The CDR3 sequence is 13 residues long. Germline trimming cut 6 bases from V and 7 bases from J; bases unmatched to any gene: 4. CDR1 is SQVTM, CDR2 ANQGSEA, per germline. The CDR3 DNA reads as TGCAGCGTGGGACTAGCGGGAGGACGGGAGCAGTACTTC. This translates into CSVGLAGGREQYF.

In its sample, this clonotype was seen a few times. The chain has TRBV29-1 and TRBJ1-3; TRBD1 agrees at 8 bases. The trim removed 5 bases at V and 0 bases at J, leaving 3 bases unmatched. The V gene's germline CDR1 is SQVTM and CDR2 ANQGSEA. The CDR3 has 14 amino acids. The CDR3 is CSVHDRGSGNTIYF. The CDR3 DNA reads TGCAGCGTTCATGACAGGGGCTCTGGAAACACCATATATTTT.